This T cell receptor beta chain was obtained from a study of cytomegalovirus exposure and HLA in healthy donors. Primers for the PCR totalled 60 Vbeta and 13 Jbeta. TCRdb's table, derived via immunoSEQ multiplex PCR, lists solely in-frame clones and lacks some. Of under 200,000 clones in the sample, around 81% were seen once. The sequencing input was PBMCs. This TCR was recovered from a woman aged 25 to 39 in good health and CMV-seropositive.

The CDR3 bases are TGTGCCAGCAGGACTCGACAGGGAGGAAACACCATATATTTT. As protein: CASRTRQGGNTIYF. V usage is TRBV7-9 and J usage is TRBJ1-3, with TRBD1 identical over 7 bases. CDR1 and CDR2 (germline): SEHNR, FQNEAQ (reference sequence). Unmatched junction bases numbered 6, after V lost 6 bases and J lost 4 bases. This CDR3 region has 14 residues.